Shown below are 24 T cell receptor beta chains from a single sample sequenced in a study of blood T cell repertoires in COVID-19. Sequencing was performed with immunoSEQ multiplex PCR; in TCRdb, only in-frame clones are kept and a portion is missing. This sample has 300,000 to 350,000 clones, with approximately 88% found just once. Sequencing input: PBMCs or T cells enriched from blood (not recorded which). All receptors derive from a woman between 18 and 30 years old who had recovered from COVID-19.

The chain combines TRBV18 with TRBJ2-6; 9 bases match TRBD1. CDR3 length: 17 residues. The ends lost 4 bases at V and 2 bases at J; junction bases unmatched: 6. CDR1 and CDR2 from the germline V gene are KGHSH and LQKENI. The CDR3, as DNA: TGTGCCAGCTCACTACAACAGGGGGCGGCTGGGGCCAACGTCCTGACTTTC. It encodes CASSLQQGAAGANVLTF. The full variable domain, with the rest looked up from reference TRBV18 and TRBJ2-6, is NAGVMQNPRHLVRRRGQEARLRCSPMKGHSHVYWYRQLPEEGLKFMVYLQKENIIDESGMPKERFSAEFPKEGPSILRIQQVVRGDSAAYFCASSLQQGAAGANVLTFGAGSRLTVL.

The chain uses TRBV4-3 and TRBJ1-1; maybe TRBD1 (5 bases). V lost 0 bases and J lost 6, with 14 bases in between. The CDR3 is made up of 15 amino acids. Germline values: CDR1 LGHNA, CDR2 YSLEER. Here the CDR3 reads CASSQDAVRGSEAFF. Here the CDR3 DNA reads TGCGCCAGCAGCCAAGACGCCGTTAGGGGTTCTGAAGCTTTCTTT.

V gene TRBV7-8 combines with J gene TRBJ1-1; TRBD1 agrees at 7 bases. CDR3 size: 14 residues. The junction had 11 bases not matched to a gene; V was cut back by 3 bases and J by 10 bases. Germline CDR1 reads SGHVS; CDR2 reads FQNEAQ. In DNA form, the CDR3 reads TGTGCCAGCAGCTTTAGTACAGGGGCCTCTGGAGCTTTCTTT. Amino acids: CASSFSTGASGAFF.

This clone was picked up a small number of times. CDR3 residues: CASSVWAQNQPQHF. The CDR3 DNA reads as TGTGCCAGCAGTGTCTGGGCCCAGAATCAGCCCCAGCATTTT. This sequence joins TRBV2 and TRBJ1-5; D ambiguous. This CDR3 has 14 residues. CDR1 and CDR2 from the germline V gene are SNHLY and FYNNEI. Trimming took off 4 bases at V and 4 bases at J, with 11 bases between the two ends.

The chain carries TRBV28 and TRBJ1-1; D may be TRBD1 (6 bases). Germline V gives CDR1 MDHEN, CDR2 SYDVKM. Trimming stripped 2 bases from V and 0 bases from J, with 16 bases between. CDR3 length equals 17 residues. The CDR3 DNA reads TGTGCCAGCAGTTTAGGCCCAACGACAGGTATGAACACTGAAGCTTTCTTT. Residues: CASSLGPTTGMNTEAFF. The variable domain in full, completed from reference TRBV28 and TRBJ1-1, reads DVKVTQSSRYLVKRTGEKVFLECVQDMDHENMFWYRQDPGLGLRLIYFSYDVKMKEKGDIPEGYSVSREKKERFSLILESASTNQTSMYLCASSLGPTTGMNTEAFFGQGTRLTVV.

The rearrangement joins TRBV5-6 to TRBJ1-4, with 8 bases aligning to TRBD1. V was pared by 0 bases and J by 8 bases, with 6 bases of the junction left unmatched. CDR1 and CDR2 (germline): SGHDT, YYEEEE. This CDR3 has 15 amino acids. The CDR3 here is CASSLGGQGGEKLFF. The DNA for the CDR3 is TGTGCCAGCAGCTTGGGCGGACAGGGTGGAGAAAAACTGTTTTTT.

Here the CDR3 DNA reads TGTGCCAGCAGCCAAGTCCGACAGGGTTATGGCTACACCTTC. Amino acids: CASSQVRQGYGYTF. J is TRBJ1-2 and V is TRBV3-1 (or the pseudogene TRBV3-2), with 7 nucleotides matching TRBD1. After removal of 1 base from V and 5 bases from J, the junction contained 4 bases not matched to a gene. This CDR3 is built from 14 residues. The germline V gene has CDR1 LGHDT and CDR2 YNNKEL (reference sequence).

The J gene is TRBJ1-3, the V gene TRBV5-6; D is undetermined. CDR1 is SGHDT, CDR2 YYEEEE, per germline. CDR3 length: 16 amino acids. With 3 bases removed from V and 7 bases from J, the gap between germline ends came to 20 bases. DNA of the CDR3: TGTGCCAGCAGCTGGTGGAGGACTGGTGTGGAGAACACCATATATTTT. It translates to CASSWWRTGVENTIYF.

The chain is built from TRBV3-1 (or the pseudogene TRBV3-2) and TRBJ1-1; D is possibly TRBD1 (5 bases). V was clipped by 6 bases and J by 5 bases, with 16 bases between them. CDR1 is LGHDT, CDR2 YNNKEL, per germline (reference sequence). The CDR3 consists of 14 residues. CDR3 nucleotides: TGTGCCAGCAGTCGTAATCGGGGGGATACTGAAGCTTTCTTT. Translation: CASSRNRGDTEAFF.

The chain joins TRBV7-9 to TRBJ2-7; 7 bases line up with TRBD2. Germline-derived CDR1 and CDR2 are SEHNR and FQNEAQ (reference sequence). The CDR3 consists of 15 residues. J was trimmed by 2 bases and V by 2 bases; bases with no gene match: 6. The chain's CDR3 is CASSLSGDGAYEQYF. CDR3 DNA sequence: TGTGCCAGCAGCTTAAGCGGGGACGGAGCCTACGAGCAGTACTTC.

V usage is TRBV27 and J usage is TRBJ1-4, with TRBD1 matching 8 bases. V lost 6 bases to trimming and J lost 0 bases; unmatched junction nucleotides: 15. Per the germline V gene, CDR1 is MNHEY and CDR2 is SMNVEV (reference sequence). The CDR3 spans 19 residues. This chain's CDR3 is CASSLKQGDRGATNEKLFF. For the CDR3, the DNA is TGTGCCAGCAGCTTAAAACAGGGGGACCGAGGTGCAACTAATGAAAAACTGTTTTTT.

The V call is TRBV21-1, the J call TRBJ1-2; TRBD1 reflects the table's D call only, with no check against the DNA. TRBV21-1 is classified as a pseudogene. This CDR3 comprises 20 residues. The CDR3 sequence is CASSKEGTGGRGTSNYGYTF. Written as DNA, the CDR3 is TGTGCCAGCAGCAAAGAGGGGACAGGGGGCCGGGGGACTTCGAACTATGGCTACACCTTC.

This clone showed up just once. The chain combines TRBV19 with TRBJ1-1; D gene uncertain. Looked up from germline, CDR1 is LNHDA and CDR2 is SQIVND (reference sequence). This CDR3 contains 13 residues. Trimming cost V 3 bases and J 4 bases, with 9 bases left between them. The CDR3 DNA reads TGTGCCAGTAGTATCTCGGAGGCCACTGAAGCTTTCTTT. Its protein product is CASSISEATEAFF. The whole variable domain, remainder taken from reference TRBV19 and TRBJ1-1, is DGGITQSPKYLFRKEGQNVTLSCEQNLNHDAMYWYRQDPGQGLRLIYYSQIVNDFQKGDIAEGYSVSREKKESFPLTVTSAQKNPTAFYLCASSISEATEAFFGQGTRLTVV.

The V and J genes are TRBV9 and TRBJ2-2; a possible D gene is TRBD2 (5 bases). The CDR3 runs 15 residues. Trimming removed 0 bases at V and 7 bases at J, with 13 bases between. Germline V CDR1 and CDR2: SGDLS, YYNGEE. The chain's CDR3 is CASSVVTGLGGELFF. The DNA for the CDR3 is TGTGCCAGCAGCGTAGTGACGGGGTTAGGCGGGGAGCTGTTTTTT.

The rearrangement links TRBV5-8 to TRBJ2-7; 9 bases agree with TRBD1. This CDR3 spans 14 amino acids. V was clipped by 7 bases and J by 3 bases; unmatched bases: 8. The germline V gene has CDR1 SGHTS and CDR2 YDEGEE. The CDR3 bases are TGTGCCAGCGGTTTACAGGGGGCGATCTACGAGCAGTACTTC. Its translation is CASGLQGAIYEQYF.

CDR3 bases: TGTGCCAGCAGCTTGAAACTAGCGGTATACAATGAGCAGTTCTTC. Translating it yields CASSLKLAVYNEQFF. The V and J genes are TRBV5-4 and TRBJ2-1; 8 nucleotides line up with TRBD2. V trimming: 1 base; J trimming: 4 bases; junction bases outside the gene matches: 4. CDR1 is SGHNT, CDR2 YYREEE, per germline (reference sequence). The CDR3 runs 15 residues.

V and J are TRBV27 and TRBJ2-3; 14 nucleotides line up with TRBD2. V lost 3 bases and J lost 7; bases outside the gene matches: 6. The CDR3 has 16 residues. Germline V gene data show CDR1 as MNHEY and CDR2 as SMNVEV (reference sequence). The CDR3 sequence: CASSLGLAGEVNTQYF. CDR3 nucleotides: TGTGCCAGCAGTTTGGGACTAGCGGGAGAGGTGAATACGCAGTATTTT.

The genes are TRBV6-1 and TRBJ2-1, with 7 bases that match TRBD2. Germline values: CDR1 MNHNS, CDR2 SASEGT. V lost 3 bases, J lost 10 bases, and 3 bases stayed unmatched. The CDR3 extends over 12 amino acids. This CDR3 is CASSDVSGEQFF. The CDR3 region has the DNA TGTGCCAGCAGTGATGTTAGCGGGGAGCAGTTCTTC.

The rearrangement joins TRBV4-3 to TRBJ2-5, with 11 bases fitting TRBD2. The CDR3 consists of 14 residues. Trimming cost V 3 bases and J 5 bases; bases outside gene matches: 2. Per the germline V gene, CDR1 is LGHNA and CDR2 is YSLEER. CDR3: CASSQRTSGETQYF. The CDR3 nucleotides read TGCGCCAGCAGCCAGAGGACTAGCGGGGAGACCCAGTACTTC.

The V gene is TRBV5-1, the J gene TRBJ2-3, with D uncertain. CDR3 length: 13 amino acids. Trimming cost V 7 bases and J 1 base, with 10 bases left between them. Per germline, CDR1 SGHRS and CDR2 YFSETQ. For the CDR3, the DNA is TGCGCCAGCGGTCTAGACCGCACAGATACGCAGTATTTT. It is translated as CASGLDRTDTQYF.

CDR3 sequence: CASSFPGTSGGARQYF. The CDR3 bases are TGTGCCAGCAGTTTCCCCGGGACTAGCGGGGGGGCCCGGCAGTACTTC. The chain has TRBV5-4 and TRBJ2-7, with TRBD2 identical over 16 bases. CDR3 size: 16 residues. V gave up 5 bases and J gave up 9 bases; unmatched junction bases: 11. Per the germline V gene, CDR1 is SGHNT and CDR2 is YYREEE (reference sequence).

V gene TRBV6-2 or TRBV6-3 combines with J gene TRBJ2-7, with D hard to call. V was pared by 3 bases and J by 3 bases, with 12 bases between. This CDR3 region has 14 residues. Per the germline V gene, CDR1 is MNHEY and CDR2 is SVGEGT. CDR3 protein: CASSYWWANYEQYF. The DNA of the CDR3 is TGTGCCAGCAGTTATTGGTGGGCTAACTACGAGCAGTACTTC.

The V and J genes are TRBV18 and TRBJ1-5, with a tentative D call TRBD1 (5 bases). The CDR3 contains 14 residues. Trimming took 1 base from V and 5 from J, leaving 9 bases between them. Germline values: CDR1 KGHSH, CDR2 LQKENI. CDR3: CASSPRGDYQPQHF. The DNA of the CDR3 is TGTGCCAGCTCACCACGCGGGGACTATCAGCCCCAGCATTTT.

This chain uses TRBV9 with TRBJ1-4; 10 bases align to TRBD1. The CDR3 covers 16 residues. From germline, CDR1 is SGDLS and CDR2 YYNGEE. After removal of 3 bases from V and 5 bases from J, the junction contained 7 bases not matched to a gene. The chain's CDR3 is CASSATPGQGNEKLFF. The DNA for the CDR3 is TGTGCCAGCAGCGCGACTCCGGGACAGGGGAATGAAAAACTGTTTTTT.